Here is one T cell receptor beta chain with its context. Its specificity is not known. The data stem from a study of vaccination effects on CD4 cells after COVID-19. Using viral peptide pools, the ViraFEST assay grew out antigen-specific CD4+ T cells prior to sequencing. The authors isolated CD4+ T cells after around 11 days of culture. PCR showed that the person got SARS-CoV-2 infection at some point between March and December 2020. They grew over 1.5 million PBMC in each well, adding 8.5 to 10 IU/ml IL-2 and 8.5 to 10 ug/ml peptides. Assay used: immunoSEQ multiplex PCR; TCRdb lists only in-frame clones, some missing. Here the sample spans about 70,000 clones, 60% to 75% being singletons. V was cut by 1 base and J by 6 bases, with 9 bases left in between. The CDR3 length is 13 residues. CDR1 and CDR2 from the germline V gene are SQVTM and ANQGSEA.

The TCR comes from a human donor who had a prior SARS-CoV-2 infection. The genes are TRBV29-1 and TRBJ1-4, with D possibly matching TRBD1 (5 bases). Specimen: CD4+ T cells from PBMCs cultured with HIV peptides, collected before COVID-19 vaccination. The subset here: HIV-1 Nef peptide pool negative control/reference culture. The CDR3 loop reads CSVEAGADEKLFF. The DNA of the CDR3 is TGCAGCGTTGAAGCTGGGGCGGATGAAAAACTGTTTTTT.